This record covers a single TCR beta chain. Its antigen is undetermined. The germline V and J ends were trimmed by 1 base and 6 bases, with 11 bases remaining between them. This CDR3 contains 14 residues. Germline CDR1 is MGHRA and CDR2 is YSYEKL. The data were taken from a study of PD-1 blockade in classical Hodgkin lymphoma. Produced via immunoSEQ multiplex PCR; TCRdb's table is partial and in-frame only. The repertoire consists of roughly 20,000 clones, with roughly 80% occurring once and the leading ten covering around 2.3%. Time point reported: cycle 4 day 1 (C4D1), after less than 7 weeks of nivolumab. In every patient, relapse followed autologous stem cell transplantation, while exposure to brentuximab vedotin differed. Thawed PBMCs underwent magnetic negative selection to yield purified CD4+ T cells. Study-wide points: Only CD4+ TCR diversity, not CD8+, had risen significantly by C4D1.

The J gene is TRBJ2-3, the V gene TRBV4-1, with D unclear. Specimen: CD4+ T cells from blood, collected before the fourth cycle of nivolumab. The clonotype comes from a human donor with classical Hodgkin lymphoma. The CDR3 bases are TGCGCCAGCAGCCAAGGAACCCGTCAGGATACGCAGTATTTT. Amino acid sequence: CASSQGTRQDTQYF.